This TCR beta chain was obtained from a study of blood T cell repertoires in COVID-19. Repertoires were generated with immunoSEQ multiplex PCR, while TCRdb's copy carries only in-frame clones and drops some. The sample holds 50,000 to 60,000 clones, approximately 90% seen once. Input material: peripheral blood. This TCR was recovered from a man in his forties with acute or convalescent COVID-19.

The chain's CDR3 is CASSLRGHRNSYNSPLHF. The CDR3 DNA reads TGTGCCAGCAGCTTAAGGGGACACAGGAACTCCTATAATTCACCCCTCCACTTT. This rearrangement joins TRBV7-6 to TRBJ1-6, with a weak D call TRBD1 (6 bases). CDR3 size: 18 residues. With 2 bases removed from V and 0 bases from J, the gap between germline ends came to 14 bases. In germline, CDR1 is SGHVS, CDR2 FNYEAQ.